One and the same sample provided the 7 T cell receptor beta chains below, sequenced in a study of T cell repertoires in cytomegalovirus infection. TCRdb passed the reads through MiXCR, listing each CDR3 protein once. Of about 450,000 distinct CDR3 sequences listed, roughly a third are singletons. Sequencing input: PBMCs. All receptors come from a human donor in good health (CMV status not recorded). Some clones in this sample may be carry-over from other donors' samples.

This chain joins TRBV11-3 and TRBJ2-1; 9 nucleotides line up with TRBD2. With 1 base clipped from V and 10 bases from J, the junction kept 8 bases outside the gene matches. The CDR3 covers 15 residues. CDR1 and CDR2 (germline): SGHNT, YENEEA. The CDR3 DNA reads TGTGCCAGCAGCTTAGGGGCTAGCGGGGACGACGAGCAGTTCTTC. Its protein product is CASSLGASGDDEQFF.

This sequence joins TRBV14 and TRBJ2-1; D perhaps matches TRBD1 (6 bases). Per germline, CDR1 SGHDN and CDR2 FVKESK. V was cut by 2 bases and J by 0 bases, with 14 bases left in between. CDR3 size: 17 residues. The CDR3 nucleotides are TGTGCCAGCAGCCAACCTCCCGGGACAACCTCCTACAATGAGCAGTTCTTC. Translation: CASSQPPGTTSYNEQFF.

In this sample, this clonotype turned up many times. The V call is TRBV12-3 or TRBV12-4, the J call TRBJ1-4; D unresolved. The CDR3 contains 12 residues. The V end lost 3 bases, the J end lost 10 bases, and 9 bases lay between the germline ends. The CDR3 here is CASSFRSGKLFF. The CDR3 nucleotides read TGTGCCAGCAGTTTTAGGTCAGGAAAACTGTTTTTT.

This clonotype was observed once. This rearrangement joins TRBV23-1 to TRBJ2-5; TRBD1 might be the D (5 bases). TRBV23-1 is marked as an open reading frame, function uncertain. Deletions cut 4 bases from V and 2 bases from J, with 20 bases between. The CDR3 extends over 17 amino acids. CDR3 residues: CASSLRPEQELQETQYF. CDR3 DNA: TGCGCCAGCAGTCTACGCCCTGAACAGGAGCTACAAGAGACCCAGTACTTC.

V is TRBV5-6 and J is TRBJ1-5; D unclear. CDR3 length equals 14 residues. V lost 4 bases to trimming and J lost 7 bases, with 15 bases between them. Germline V gives CDR1 SGHDT, CDR2 YYEEEE. The CDR3 loop reads CASSPGATGQPQHF. As DNA, the CDR3 is TGTGCCAGCAGCCCAGGAGCGACCGGCCAGCCCCAGCATTTT.

This clonotype showed up just a few times. The chain couples TRBV7-2 to TRBJ2-1; D ambiguous. Germline assignment: CDR1 SGHTA and CDR2 FQGNSA. This CDR3 spans 13 amino acids. V lost 0 bases and J 9 bases, leaving 9 bases between the germline ends. The CDR3 bases are TGTGCCAGCAGCTTAGCGCGTTATTTTGAGCAGTTCTTC. Translation: CASSLARYFEQFF.

V usage is TRBV7-6 and J usage is TRBJ2-3, with D possibly TRBD2 on 6 matching bases. V was cut by 5 bases and J by 9 bases, with 15 bases left in between. In germline, CDR1 is SGHVS, CDR2 FNYEAQ. The CDR3 consists of 13 residues. The DNA for the CDR3 is TGTGCCAGCAGCCCAACTGCGGCGGGGACGCAGTATTTT. This codes for CASSPTAAGTQYF.